This is a list of T cell receptor beta chains from one sample in a study of long-term antiretroviral therapy in people with HIV. The table came from immunoSEQ multiplex PCR; TCRdb's copy has only in-frame clones and leaves some out. Here the sample spans fewer than 30,000 clones, about 91% being singletons. The starting material was unsorted PBMCs, obtained 1.8 years before starting antiretroviral therapy. These receptors came from a man in his fifties with HIV. CDR3s include the opening cysteine and the closing phenylalanine or tryptophan. Each record gives: CDR3 length, D gene, clone size, J gene, V gene, CDR3 protein, CDR3 DNA. A D gene is named only where the DNA matches it firmly. Not all rows give a size; the values are once, few, many and, for expanded clones, a class.

CDR3 length: 11
D gene: .
clone size: .
J gene: TRBJ2-7
V gene: TRBV2
CDR3 protein: CASSGSYEQYF
CDR3 DNA: TGTGCCAGCAGTGGCTCCTACGAGCAGTACTTC

CDR3 length: 14
D gene: .
clone size: .
J gene: TRBJ2-5
V gene: TRBV29-1
CDR3 protein: CSVEPRRGRETQYF
CDR3 DNA: TGCAGCGTTGAACCTAGGCGGGGAAGGGAGACCCAGTACTTC

CDR3 length: 14
D gene: .
clone size: .
J gene: TRBJ1-2
V gene: TRBV7-2
CDR3 protein: CASSLGQGVYGYTF
CDR3 DNA: TGTGCCAGCAGCTTAGGGCAGGGAGTCTATGGCTACACCTTC

CDR3 length: 12
D gene: TRBD1
clone size: .
J gene: TRBJ1-2
V gene: TRBV27
CDR3 protein: CASTQGGDGYTF
CDR3 DNA: TGTGCCAGCACTCAGGGGGGGGATGGCTACACCTTC

CDR3 length: 13
D gene: .
clone size: .
J gene: TRBJ1-1
V gene: TRBV30
CDR3 protein: CAWSVLGGTEAFF
CDR3 DNA: TGTGCCTGGAGTGTCCTGGGGGGGACTGAAGCTTTCTTT

CDR3 length: 16
D gene: TRBD2
clone size: .
J gene: TRBJ2-1
V gene: TRBV5-4
CDR3 protein: CASSGPRASGGDEQFF
CDR3 DNA: TGTGCCAGCAGCGGCCCCCGAGCTAGCGGGGGGGATGAGCAGTTCTTC

CDR3 length: 14
D gene: TRBD1
clone size: .
J gene: TRBJ1-6
V gene: TRBV9
CDR3 protein: CASSPRDRGSPLHF
CDR3 DNA: TGTGCCAGCAGCCCTCGGGACAGGGGTTCACCCCTCCACTTT

CDR3 length: 15
D gene: TRBD1
clone size: .
J gene: TRBJ2-7
V gene: TRBV4-1
CDR3 protein: CASSQGDRDFHEQYF
CDR3 DNA: TGCGCCAGCAGCCAAGGGGACAGGGACTTCCACGAGCAGTACTTC

CDR3 length: 13
D gene: .
clone size: .
J gene: TRBJ1-3
V gene: TRBV30
CDR3 protein: CAWSVNIGNTIYF
CDR3 DNA: TGTGCCTGGAGTGTGAACATCGGGAACACCATATATTTT

CDR3 length: 14
D gene: .
clone size: .
J gene: TRBJ2-3
V gene: TRBV30
CDR3 protein: CAWSATSLADTQYF
CDR3 DNA: TGTGCCTGGAGTGCCACTAGCTTGGCAGATACGCAGTATTTT

CDR3 length: 13
D gene: .
clone size: .
J gene: TRBJ2-7
V gene: TRBV7-9
CDR3 protein: CASGRDRAYEQYF
CDR3 DNA: TGTGCCAGCGGGCGGGACAGAGCCTACGAGCAGTACTTC

CDR3 length: 15
D gene: .
clone size: .
J gene: TRBJ1-1
V gene: TRBV27
CDR3 protein: CASSLRAASDTEAFF
CDR3 DNA: TGTGCCAGCAGTCTAAGGGCGGCTAGCGACACTGAAGCTTTCTTT

CDR3 length: 14
D gene: .
clone size: .
J gene: TRBJ2-1
V gene: TRBV18
CDR3 protein: CASSPTRVDNEQFF
CDR3 DNA: TGTGCCAGCTCACCGACTAGAGTCGACAATGAGCAGTTCTTC

CDR3 length: 11
D gene: .
clone size: .
J gene: TRBJ2-1
V gene: TRBV18
CDR3 protein: CASSPGPEQFF
CDR3 DNA: TGTGCCAGCTCACCGGGTCCTGAGCAGTTCTTC

CDR3 length: 15
D gene: TRBD2
clone size: .
J gene: TRBJ2-1
V gene: TRBV27
CDR3 protein: CASRRRGGSYNEQFF
CDR3 DNA: TGTGCCAGCAGAAGGCGGGGGGGCTCCTACAATGAGCAGTTCTTC

CDR3 length: 16
D gene: .
clone size: .
J gene: TRBJ1-1
V gene: TRBV6-5
CDR3 protein: CASSYSVNRMNTEAFF
CDR3 DNA: TGTGCCAGCAGTTACTCCGTCAATAGGATGAACACTGAAGCTTTCTTT

CDR3 length: 13
D gene: .
clone size: .
J gene: TRBJ1-4
V gene: TRBV7-3
CDR3 protein: CASSAGEGEKLFF
CDR3 DNA: TGTGCCAGCAGCGCAGGGGAGGGTGAAAAACTGTTTTTT

CDR3 length: 16
D gene: .
clone size: .
J gene: TRBJ1-1
V gene: TRBV5-6
CDR3 protein: CASSLGAGGMNTEAFF
CDR3 DNA: TGTGCCAGCAGCTTGGGGGCTGGGGGGATGAACACTGAAGCTTTCTTT

CDR3 length: 13
D gene: .
clone size: .
J gene: TRBJ2-5
V gene: TRBV6-6
CDR3 protein: CASLGQYQETQYF
CDR3 DNA: TGTGCCAGCCTGGGGCAGTATCAAGAGACCCAGTACTTC

CDR3 length: 11
D gene: .
clone size: few
J gene: TRBJ2-7
V gene: TRBV7-6
CDR3 protein: CASSRGFGQYF
CDR3 DNA: TGTGCCAGCAGCCGGGGGTTCGGGCAGTACTTC

CDR3 length: 15
D gene: TRBD2
clone size: .
J gene: TRBJ2-1
V gene: TRBV5-8
CDR3 protein: CASSFSGSSYNEQFF
CDR3 DNA: TGTGCCAGCAGCTTTAGCGGGAGCTCCTACAATGAGCAGTTCTTC

CDR3 length: 14
D gene: TRBD1
clone size: few
J gene: TRBJ1-5
V gene: TRBV2
CDR3 protein: CASSRDRGTQPQHF
CDR3 DNA: TGTGCCAGCAGCCGGGACAGGGGGACTCAGCCCCAGCATTTT

CDR3 length: 16
D gene: TRBD1
clone size: once
J gene: TRBJ2-7
V gene: TRBV6-5
CDR3 protein: CASSYLQGQGVHEQYF
CDR3 DNA: TGTGCCAGCAGTTACCTTCAAGGACAGGGAGTCCACGAGCAGTACTTC

CDR3 length: 14
D gene: .
clone size: .
J gene: TRBJ1-1
V gene: TRBV6-5
CDR3 protein: CASSYFTSGTEAFF
CDR3 DNA: TGTGCCAGCAGTTACTTCACGTCAGGGACTGAAGCTTTCTTT

CDR3 length: 15
D gene: TRBD2
clone size: .
J gene: TRBJ2-7
V gene: TRBV7-6
CDR3 protein: CASSPTSGMTYEQYF
CDR3 DNA: TGTGCCAGCAGCCCGACTAGCGGGATGACTTACGAGCAGTACTTC

CDR3 length: 13
D gene: .
clone size: .
J gene: TRBJ1-1
V gene: TRBV10-3
CDR3 protein: CAISDSTNTEAFF
CDR3 DNA: TGTGCCATCAGTGACAGTACGAACACTGAAGCTTTCTTT

CDR3 length: 17
D gene: TRBD2
clone size: .
J gene: TRBJ2-2
V gene: TRBV7-8
CDR3 protein: CASSHISGSKYTGELFF
CDR3 DNA: TGTGCCAGCAGCCACATTAGCGGGAGCAAGTACACCGGGGAGCTGTTTTTT

CDR3 length: 13
D gene: .
clone size: .
J gene: TRBJ2-7
V gene: TRBV5-1
CDR3 protein: CASSLSSGYEQYF
CDR3 DNA: TGCGCCAGCAGCTTGTCAAGCGGTTACGAGCAGTACTTC

CDR3 length: 16
D gene: TRBD1
clone size: .
J gene: TRBJ2-3
V gene: TRBV5-1
CDR3 protein: CASSLVYRGGTDTQYF
CDR3 DNA: TGCGCCAGCAGCTTGGTTTACAGGGGCGGCACAGATACGCAGTATTTT

CDR3 length: 14
D gene: .
clone size: .
J gene: TRBJ1-4
V gene: TRBV6-5
CDR3 protein: CASSSVTTNEKLFF
CDR3 DNA: TGTGCCAGCAGCTCGGTCACAACTAATGAAAAACTGTTTTTT

CDR3 length: 15
D gene: TRBD1
clone size: .
J gene: TRBJ1-4
V gene: TRBV6-1
CDR3 protein: CASSSDDRVNEKLFF
CDR3 DNA: TGTGCCAGCAGTTCCGATGACAGGGTAAATGAAAAACTGTTTTTT

CDR3 length: 15
D gene: .
clone size: .
J gene: TRBJ1-2
V gene: TRBV5-1
CDR3 protein: CASSSALDVNYGYTF
CDR3 DNA: TGCGCCAGCAGCTCCGCCCTGGACGTGAACTATGGCTACACCTTC

CDR3 length: 13
D gene: .
clone size: once
J gene: TRBJ1-2
V gene: TRBV30
CDR3 protein: CAWSVQDLYGYTF
CDR3 DNA: TGTGCCTGGAGTGTACAGGATTTATATGGCTACACCTTC